This T cell receptor beta chain derives from a study of blood T cell repertoires in COVID-19. The CDR3 has 15 amino acids. Germline CDR1 reads SGHNT; CDR2 reads YENEEA. The V and J ends lost 4 bases and 2 bases, in that order; junction bases with no gene match: 4. Using immunoSEQ multiplex PCR, the repertoire was profiled, and TCRdb retains in-frame clones only, with some absent. The sample shows 140,000 to 150,000 clones, approximately 82% of them seen only once. The material sequenced was peripheral blood. The source is a man aged 55 to 70 with active or convalescent COVID-19. This chain joins TRBV11-3 and TRBJ2-5, with 10 bases matching TRBD2. The CDR3 region has the DNA TGTGCCAGCAGCTCTAGGACTAGCGGACAAGAGACCCAGTACTTC. It translates to CASSSRTSGQETQYF.